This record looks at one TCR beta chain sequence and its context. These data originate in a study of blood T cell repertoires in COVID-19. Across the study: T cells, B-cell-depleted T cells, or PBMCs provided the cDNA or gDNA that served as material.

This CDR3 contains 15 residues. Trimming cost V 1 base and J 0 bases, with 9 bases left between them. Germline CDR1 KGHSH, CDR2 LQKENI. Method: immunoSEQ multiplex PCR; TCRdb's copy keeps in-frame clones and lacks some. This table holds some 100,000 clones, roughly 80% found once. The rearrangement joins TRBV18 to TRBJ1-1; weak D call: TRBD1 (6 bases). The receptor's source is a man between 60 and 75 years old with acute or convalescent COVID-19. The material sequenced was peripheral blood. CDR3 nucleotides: TGTGCCAGCTCACCACTCCAGGGGTTGAACACTGAAGCTTTCTTT. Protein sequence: CASSPLQGLNTEAFF.